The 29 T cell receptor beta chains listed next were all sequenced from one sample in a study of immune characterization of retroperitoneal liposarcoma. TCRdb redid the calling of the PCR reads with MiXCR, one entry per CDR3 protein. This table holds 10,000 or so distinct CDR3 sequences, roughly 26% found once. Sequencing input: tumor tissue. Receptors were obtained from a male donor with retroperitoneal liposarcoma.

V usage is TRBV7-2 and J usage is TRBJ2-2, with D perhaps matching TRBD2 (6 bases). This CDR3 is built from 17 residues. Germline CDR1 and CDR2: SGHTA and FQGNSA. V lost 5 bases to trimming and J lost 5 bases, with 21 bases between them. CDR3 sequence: CASSRQPTSRQTGELFF. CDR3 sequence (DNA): TGTGCCAGCAGCCGCCAGCCCACTAGCCGACAAACCGGGGAGCTGTTTTTT.

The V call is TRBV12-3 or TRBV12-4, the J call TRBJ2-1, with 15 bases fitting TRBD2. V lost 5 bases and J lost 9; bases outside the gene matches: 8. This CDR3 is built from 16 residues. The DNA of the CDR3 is TGTGCCAGCAGTGCCGGGACTAGCGGGGGGCATAGTGAGCAGTTCTTC. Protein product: CASSAGTSGGHSEQFF.

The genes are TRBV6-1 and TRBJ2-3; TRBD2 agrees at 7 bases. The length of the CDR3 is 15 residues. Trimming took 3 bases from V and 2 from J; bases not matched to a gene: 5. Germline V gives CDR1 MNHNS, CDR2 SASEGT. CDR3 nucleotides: TGTGCCAGCAGTGATCTGGGGGGGGACACAGATACGCAGTATTTT. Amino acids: CASSDLGGDTDTQYF.

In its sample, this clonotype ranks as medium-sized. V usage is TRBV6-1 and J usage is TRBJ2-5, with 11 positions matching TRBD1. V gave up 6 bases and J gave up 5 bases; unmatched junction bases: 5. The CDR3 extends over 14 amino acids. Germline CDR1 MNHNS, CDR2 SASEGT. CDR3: CASSRTGGQETQYF. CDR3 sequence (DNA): TGTGCCAGCAGCCGGACAGGGGGCCAGGAGACCCAGTACTTC.

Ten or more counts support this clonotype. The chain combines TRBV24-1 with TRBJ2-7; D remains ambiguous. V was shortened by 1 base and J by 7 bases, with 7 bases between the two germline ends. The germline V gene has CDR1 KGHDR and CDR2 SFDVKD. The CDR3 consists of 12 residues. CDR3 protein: CATSDFRLEQYF. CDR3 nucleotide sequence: TGTGCCACCAGTGATTTCCGACTTGAGCAGTACTTC.

The CDR3 DNA reads as TGTGCCAGCAGTAGGGACAGGGGAGTCAATTCACCCCTCCACTTT. Amino acids: CASSRDRGVNSPLHF. V and J are TRBV27 and TRBJ1-6, with 10 nucleotides matching TRBD1. Unmatched junction bases numbered 5, after V lost 5 bases and J lost 7 bases. The CDR3 sequence is 15 residues long. The germline V gene encodes CDR1 MNHEY and CDR2 SMNVEV (reference sequence).

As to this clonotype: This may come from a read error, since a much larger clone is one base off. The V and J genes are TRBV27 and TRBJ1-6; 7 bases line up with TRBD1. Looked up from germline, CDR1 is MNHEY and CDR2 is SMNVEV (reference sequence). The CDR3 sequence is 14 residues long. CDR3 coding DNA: TGTGCCAGCAGTTTAAGGGACAGCTATTCACCCCTCAACTTT. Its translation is CASSLRDSYSPLNF.

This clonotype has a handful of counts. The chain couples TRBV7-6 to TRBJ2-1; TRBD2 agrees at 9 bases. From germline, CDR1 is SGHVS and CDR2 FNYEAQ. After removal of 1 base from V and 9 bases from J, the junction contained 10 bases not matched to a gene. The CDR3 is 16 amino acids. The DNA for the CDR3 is TGTGCCAGCAGCTTAGAGAGCGGGAGGATAGGCGGTGAGCAGTTCTTC. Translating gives CASSLESGRIGGEQFF.

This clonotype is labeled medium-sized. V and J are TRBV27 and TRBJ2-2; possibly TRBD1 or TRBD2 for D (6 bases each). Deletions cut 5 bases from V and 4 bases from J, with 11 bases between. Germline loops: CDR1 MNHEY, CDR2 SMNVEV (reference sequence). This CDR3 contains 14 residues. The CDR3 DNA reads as TGTGCCAGCAGTCTACAGGGAGGCACCGGGGAGCTGTTTTTT. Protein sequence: CASSLQGGTGELFF.

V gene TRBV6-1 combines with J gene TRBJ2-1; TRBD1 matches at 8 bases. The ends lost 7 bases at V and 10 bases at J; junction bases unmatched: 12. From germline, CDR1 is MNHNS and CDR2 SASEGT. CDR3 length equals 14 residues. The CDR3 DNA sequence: TGTGCCAGCAACTTATCGGGACAGGTGTTCGAGCAGTTCTTC. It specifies CASNLSGQVFEQFF.

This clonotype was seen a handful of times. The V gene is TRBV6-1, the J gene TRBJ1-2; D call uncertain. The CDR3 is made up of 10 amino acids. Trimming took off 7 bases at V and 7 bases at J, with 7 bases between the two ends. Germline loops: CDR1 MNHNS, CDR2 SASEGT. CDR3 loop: CASIRRGYTF. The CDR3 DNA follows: TGTGCCAGCATTCGTCGTGGCTACACCTTC.

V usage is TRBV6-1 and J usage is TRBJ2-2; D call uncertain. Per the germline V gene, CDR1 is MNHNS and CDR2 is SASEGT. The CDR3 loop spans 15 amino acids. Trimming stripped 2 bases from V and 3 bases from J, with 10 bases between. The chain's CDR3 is CASSELEGDTGELFF. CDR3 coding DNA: TGTGCCAGCAGTGAATTGGAAGGTGACACCGGGGAGCTGTTTTTT.

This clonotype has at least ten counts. The CDR3 loop is CASSLRGGGYEQYF. The DNA for the CDR3 is TGTGCCAGCAGTCTGCGCGGGGGGGGCTACGAGCAGTACTTC. The chain uses TRBV6-1 and TRBJ2-7; 9 bases are a match to TRBD2. The germline V gene has CDR1 MNHNS and CDR2 SASEGT. V was pared by 5 bases and J by 3 bases, with 5 bases of the junction left unmatched. The length of the CDR3 is 14 residues.

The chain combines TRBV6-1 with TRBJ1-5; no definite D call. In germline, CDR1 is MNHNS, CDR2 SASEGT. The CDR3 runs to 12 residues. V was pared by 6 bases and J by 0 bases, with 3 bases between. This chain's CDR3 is CASSGSNQPQHF. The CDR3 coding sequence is TGTGCCAGCAGCGGTAGCAATCAGCCCCAGCATTTT.

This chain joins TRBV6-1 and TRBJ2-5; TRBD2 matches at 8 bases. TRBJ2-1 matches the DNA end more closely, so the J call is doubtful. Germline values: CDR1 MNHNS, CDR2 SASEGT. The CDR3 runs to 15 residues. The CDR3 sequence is CASSSAGEGWGEQFF. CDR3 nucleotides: TGTGCCAGCAGTTCAGCGGGAGAGGGGTGGGGTGAGCAGTTCTTC.

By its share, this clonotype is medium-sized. The CDR3 loop is CASSYRRGYEQFF. For the CDR3, the DNA is TGTGCCAGCAGTTACCGCAGGGGCTACGAGCAGTTCTTC. The rearrangement links TRBV6-6 to TRBJ2-1, with TRBD1 as a possible D gene (6 bases). This CDR3 is built from 13 residues. The germline V gene has CDR1 MNHNY and CDR2 SVGAGI (reference sequence). Trimming left V 2 bases short and J 10 bases short, with 12 bases between.

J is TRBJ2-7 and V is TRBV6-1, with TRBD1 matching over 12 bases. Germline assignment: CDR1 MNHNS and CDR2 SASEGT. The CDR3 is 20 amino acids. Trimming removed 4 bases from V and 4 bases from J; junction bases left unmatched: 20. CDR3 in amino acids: CASSVLPGQGAPGSVYEQYF. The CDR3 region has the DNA TGTGCCAGCAGTGTTTTGCCGGGACAGGGGGCCCCGGGTAGCGTATACGAGCAGTACTTC.

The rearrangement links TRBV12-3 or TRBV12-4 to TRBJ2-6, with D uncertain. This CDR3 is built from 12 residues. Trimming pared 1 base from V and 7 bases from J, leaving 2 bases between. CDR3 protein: CASSLGANVLTF. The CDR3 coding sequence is TGTGCCAGCAGTTTAGGAGCCAACGTCCTGACTTTC.

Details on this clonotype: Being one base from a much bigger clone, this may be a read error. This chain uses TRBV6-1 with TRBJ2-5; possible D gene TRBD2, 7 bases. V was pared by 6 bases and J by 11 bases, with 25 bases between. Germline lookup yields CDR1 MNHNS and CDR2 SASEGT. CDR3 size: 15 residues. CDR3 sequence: CASSPPGGSYNEQYF. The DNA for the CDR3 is TGTGCCAGCAGCCCCCCGGGGGGCAGCTACAATGAGCAGTACTTC.

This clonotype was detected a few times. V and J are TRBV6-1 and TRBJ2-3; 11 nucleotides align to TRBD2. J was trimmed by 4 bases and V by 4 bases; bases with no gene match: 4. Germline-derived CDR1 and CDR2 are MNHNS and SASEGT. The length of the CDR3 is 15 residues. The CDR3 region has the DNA TGTGCCAGCAGTGGAGGGACTAGCGGCGCAGATACGCAGTATTTT. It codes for CASSGGTSGADTQYF.

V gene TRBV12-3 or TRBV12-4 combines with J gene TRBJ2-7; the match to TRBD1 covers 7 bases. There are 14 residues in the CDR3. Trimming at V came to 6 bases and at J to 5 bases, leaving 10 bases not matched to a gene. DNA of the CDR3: TGTGCCAGCAGATTCTACAGGGGCTATGACGAGCAGTACTTC. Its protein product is CASRFYRGYDEQYF.

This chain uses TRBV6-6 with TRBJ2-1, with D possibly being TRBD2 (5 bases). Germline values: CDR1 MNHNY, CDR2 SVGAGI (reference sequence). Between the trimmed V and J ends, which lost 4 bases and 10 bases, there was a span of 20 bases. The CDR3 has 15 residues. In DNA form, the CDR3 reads TGTGCCAGCAGTTCACGGGGTATGACTTCGTACGAGCAGTTCTTC. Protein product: CASSSRGMTSYEQFF.

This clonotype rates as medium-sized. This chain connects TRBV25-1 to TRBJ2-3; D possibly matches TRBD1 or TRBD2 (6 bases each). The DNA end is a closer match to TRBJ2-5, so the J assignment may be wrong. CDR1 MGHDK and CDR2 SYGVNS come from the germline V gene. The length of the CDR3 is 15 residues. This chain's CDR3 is CASSDPRGAGETQYF. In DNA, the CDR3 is TGTGCCAGCAGTGATCCTAGGGGGGCCGGAGAGACCCAGTACTTC.

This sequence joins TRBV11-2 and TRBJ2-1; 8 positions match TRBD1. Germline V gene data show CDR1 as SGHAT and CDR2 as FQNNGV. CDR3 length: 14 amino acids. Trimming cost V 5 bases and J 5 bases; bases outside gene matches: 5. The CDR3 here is CASSPWTGNNEQFF. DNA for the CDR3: TGTGCCAGCAGCCCTTGGACAGGGAACAATGAGCAGTTCTTC.

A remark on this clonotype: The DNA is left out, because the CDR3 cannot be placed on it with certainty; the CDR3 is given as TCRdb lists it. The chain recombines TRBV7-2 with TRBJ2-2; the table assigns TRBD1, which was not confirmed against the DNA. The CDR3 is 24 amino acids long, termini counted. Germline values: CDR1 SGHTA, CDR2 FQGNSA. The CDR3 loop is CASSLDGGTFNEQFFGPGTGELFF.

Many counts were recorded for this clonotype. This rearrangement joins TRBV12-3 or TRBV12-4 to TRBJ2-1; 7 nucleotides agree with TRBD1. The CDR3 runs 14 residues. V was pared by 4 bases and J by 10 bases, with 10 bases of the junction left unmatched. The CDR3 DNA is TGTGCCAGCAGTTCCGGGGACAGCTCCTACGAGCAGTTCTTC. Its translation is CASSSGDSSYEQFF.

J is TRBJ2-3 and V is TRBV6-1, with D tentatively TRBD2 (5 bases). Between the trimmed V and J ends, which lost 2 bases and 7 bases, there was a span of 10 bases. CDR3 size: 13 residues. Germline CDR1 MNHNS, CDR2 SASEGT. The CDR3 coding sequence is TGTGCCAGCAGTGAAACGGGATGGTATACGCAGTATTTT. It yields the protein CASSETGWYTQYF.

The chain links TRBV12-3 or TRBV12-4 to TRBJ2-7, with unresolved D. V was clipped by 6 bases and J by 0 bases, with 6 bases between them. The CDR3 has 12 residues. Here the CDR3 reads CASSRSSYEQYF. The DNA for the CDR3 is TGTGCCAGCAGCCGCAGCTCCTACGAGCAGTACTTC.

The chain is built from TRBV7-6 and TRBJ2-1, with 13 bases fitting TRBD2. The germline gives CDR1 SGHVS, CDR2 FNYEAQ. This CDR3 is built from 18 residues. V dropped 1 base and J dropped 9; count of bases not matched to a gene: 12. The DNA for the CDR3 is TGTGCCAGCAGCTTAGAGTCCGGGACTAGCGGGGTTTTGGGTGAGCAGTTCTTC. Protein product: CASSLESGTSGVLGEQFF.